This T cell receptor beta chain is from a study of cytomegalovirus exposure and HLA in healthy donors. Findings and caveats of the study: DRB1 had the most TCR associations and HLA-C the fewest, a later analysis found, with rates varying by HLA locus.

As for this clone: Its target is not known.

Primers: 60 Vbeta forward and 13 Jbeta reverse. Method: immunoSEQ multiplex PCR; TCRdb's copy keeps in-frame clones and lacks some. The data show 55,000 to 80,000 clones, 75% seen once. Unmatched junction bases numbered 11, after V lost 0 bases and J lost 5 bases. The CDR3 consists of 17 residues. The germline V gene has CDR1 SGHAT and CDR2 FQNNGV. This TCR was recovered from a woman aged 40 to 50 in good health and CMV-seropositive. The sequencing sample was made of PBMCs. The chain has TRBV11-2 and TRBJ2-7, with 9 bases that match TRBD2. CDR3 amino acids: CASSLERVGLAGNEQYF. CDR3 nucleotides: TGTGCCAGCAGCTTAGAAAGGGTTGGGCTAGCGGGGAACGAGCAGTACTTC.